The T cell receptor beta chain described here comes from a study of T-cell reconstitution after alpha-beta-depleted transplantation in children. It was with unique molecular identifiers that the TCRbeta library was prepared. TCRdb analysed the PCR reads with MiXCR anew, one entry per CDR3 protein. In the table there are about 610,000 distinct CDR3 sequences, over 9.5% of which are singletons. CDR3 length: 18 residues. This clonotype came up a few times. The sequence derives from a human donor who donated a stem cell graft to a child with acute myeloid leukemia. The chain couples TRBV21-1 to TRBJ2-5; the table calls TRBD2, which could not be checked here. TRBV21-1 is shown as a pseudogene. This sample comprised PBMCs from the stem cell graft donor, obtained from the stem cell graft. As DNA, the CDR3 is TGTGCCAGCAGCAAAGCTTCCGGGACTAGCGGGAAACAAGAGACCCAGTACTTC. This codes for CASSKASGTSGKQETQYF.